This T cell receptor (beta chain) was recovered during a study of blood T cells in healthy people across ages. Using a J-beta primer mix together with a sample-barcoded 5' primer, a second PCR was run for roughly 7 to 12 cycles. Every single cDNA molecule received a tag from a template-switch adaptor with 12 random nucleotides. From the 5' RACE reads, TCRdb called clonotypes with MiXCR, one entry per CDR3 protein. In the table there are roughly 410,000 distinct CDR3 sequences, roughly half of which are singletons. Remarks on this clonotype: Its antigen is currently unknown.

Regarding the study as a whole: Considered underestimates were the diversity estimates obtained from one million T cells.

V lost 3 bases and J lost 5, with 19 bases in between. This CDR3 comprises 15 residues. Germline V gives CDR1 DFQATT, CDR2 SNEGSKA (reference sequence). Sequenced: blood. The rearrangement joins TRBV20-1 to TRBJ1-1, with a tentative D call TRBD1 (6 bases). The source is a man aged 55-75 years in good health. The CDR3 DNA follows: TGCAGTGCTAGGGTACTACAGGGTGGCCCTACTGAAGCTTTCTTT. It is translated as CSARVLQGGPTEAFF.